This T cell receptor beta chain was identified in a study of blood T cell repertoires in COVID-19. Study details: T cells, B-cell-depleted T cells, or PBMCs provided the cDNA or gDNA that served as material.

The CDR3 covers 14 residues. The germline gives CDR1 MNHEY, CDR2 SVGAGI. V was cut by 5 bases and J by 2 bases, with 12 bases left in between. Recruitment covered fewer than 25 US areas and drew participants whose ages spanned roughly 18 to 90 years. Assay: immunoSEQ multiplex PCR; the TCRdb copy retains only in-frame clones and omits some. The top ten clones hold less than 20% of a sample with 150,000 to 200,000 clones, roughly 77% of them seen once. The receptor comes from a woman aged 45-65 years with acute COVID-19. The gene calls are TRBV6-5 and TRBJ2-5, with D possibly being TRBD2 (6 bases). The sample was PBMCs or T cells enriched from blood (not recorded which). This chain's CDR3 is CASSRDFTQETQYF. The CDR3 DNA reads TGTGCCAGCAGTCGGGACTTTACACAAGAGACCCAGTACTTC.